This is a list of T cell receptor beta chains from one sample in a study of blood T cell repertoires in COVID-19. The assay was immunoSEQ multiplex PCR, and TCRdb's table has in-frame clones only and misses some. Among roughly 210,000 clones listed, roughly 84% were seen once. The sequencing input was PBMCs or T cells enriched from blood (not recorded which). Receptors originate from a man aged 25 to 40 in a cohort exposed to, infected with or recovered from COVID-19 (not recorded which). The CDR3 runs from the conserved cysteine through the conserved F or W. A D gene is named only where the DNA matches it firmly. Some rows mark clone size as missing; the rest say once, few, many or name a class of expanded clone.

j_call: TRBJ2-5
v_call: TRBV28
clone_size: -
d_call: TRBD2
cdr3_nt: TGTGCCAGCACCCCGGGAGTAGCGGGAGGAGAGACCCAGTACTTC
cdr3_aa: CASTPGVAGGETQYF

j_call: TRBJ2-1
v_call: TRBV9
clone_size: -
d_call: TRBD2
cdr3_nt: TGTGCCAGCAGCGCTAGCGGGAGTCTGGATGAGCAGTTCTTC
cdr3_aa: CASSASGSLDEQFF

j_call: TRBJ1-5
v_call: TRBV2
clone_size: -
d_call: TRBD1
cdr3_nt: TGTGCCAGCGGACAGGAAAGCAATCAGCCCCAGCATTTT
cdr3_aa: CASGQESNQPQHF

j_call: TRBJ2-7
v_call: TRBV28
clone_size: -
d_call: -
cdr3_nt: TGTGCCAGCAGTTTAATCGGCCGGGTTTCTCCCTACGAGCAGTACTTC
cdr3_aa: CASSLIGRVSPYEQYF

j_call: TRBJ2-1
v_call: TRBV5-5
clone_size: -
d_call: -
cdr3_nt: TGTGCCAGCAGCCTTTTCAGCGGCCAATACAATGAGCAGTTCTTC
cdr3_aa: CASSLFSGQYNEQFF

j_call: TRBJ1-1
v_call: TRBV27
clone_size: -
d_call: TRBD1
cdr3_nt: TGTGCCAGCAGTTTAATGAGGGGGCTGGGCACTGAAGCTTTCTTT
cdr3_aa: CASSLMRGLGTEAFF

j_call: TRBJ1-1
v_call: TRBV5-1
clone_size: -
d_call: -
cdr3_nt: TGCGCCAGCAGCTTGAGTACAGGTGTGAACACTGAAGCTTTCTTT
cdr3_aa: CASSLSTGVNTEAFF

j_call: TRBJ2-2
v_call: TRBV5-6
clone_size: -
d_call: -
cdr3_nt: TGTGCCAGCAGCTCACGCACCGGGAGGAACACCGGGGAGCTGTTTTTT
cdr3_aa: CASSSRTGRNTGELFF

j_call: TRBJ2-7
v_call: TRBV9
clone_size: -
d_call: TRBD2
cdr3_nt: TGTGCCAGCAGCTCAGCGACTAGCGGGATTCCCGAGCAGTACTTC
cdr3_aa: CASSSATSGIPEQYF

j_call: TRBJ2-1
v_call: TRBV28
clone_size: -
d_call: TRBD2
cdr3_nt: TGTGCCAGCAGTTTTGTCGGGGGGTCGGGTACGGATGAGCAGTTCTTC
cdr3_aa: CASSFVGGSGTDEQFF

j_call: TRBJ2-2
v_call: TRBV5-6
clone_size: -
d_call: -
cdr3_nt: TGTGCCAGCAACACGATCGGGGTCAACACCGGGGAGCTGTTTTTT
cdr3_aa: CASNTIGVNTGELFF

j_call: TRBJ1-3
v_call: TRBV6-5
clone_size: few
d_call: -
cdr3_nt: TGTGCCAGCAAACCGACAGTTGGAAACACCATATATTTT
cdr3_aa: CASKPTVGNTIYF

j_call: TRBJ2-7
v_call: TRBV11-2
clone_size: -
d_call: TRBD2
cdr3_nt: TGTGCCAGCAGCTTAGGCGCCACGACTAGCGGGAGCTACGAGCAGTACTTC
cdr3_aa: CASSLGATTSGSYEQYF

j_call: TRBJ1-4
v_call: TRBV19
clone_size: -
d_call: TRBD1
cdr3_nt: TGTGCCAGTAGTCAGGACAGGGGACTCAATGAAAAACTGTTTTTT
cdr3_aa: CASSQDRGLNEKLFF

j_call: TRBJ2-7
v_call: TRBV5-1
clone_size: -
d_call: TRBD1
cdr3_nt: TGCGCCAGCAGACGAACTGGACAGGGCTCCTACGAGCAGTACTTC
cdr3_aa: CASRRTGQGSYEQYF

j_call: TRBJ2-5
v_call: TRBV5-6
clone_size: -
d_call: TRBD1
cdr3_nt: TGTGCCAGCAGCGTCGGACAGGGGTCCAAAGAGACCCAGTACTTC
cdr3_aa: CASSVGQGSKETQYF

j_call: TRBJ1-1
v_call: TRBV5-1
clone_size: once
d_call: -
cdr3_nt: TGCGCCAGCAGCCCCTACGCGGGTCCGGGTGAAGCTTTCTTT
cdr3_aa: CASSPYAGPGEAFF

j_call: TRBJ2-2
v_call: TRBV18
clone_size: -
d_call: TRBD2
cdr3_nt: TGTGCCAGCTCACCACACGTACCGGCGGGAGGAACCGGGGAGCTGTTTTTT
cdr3_aa: CASSPHVPAGGTGELFF

j_call: TRBJ2-7
v_call: TRBV7-7
clone_size: -
d_call: TRBD2
cdr3_nt: TGTGCTAGCAGCTTAGCGGCTAGCGGGAGATACGAGCAGTACTTC
cdr3_aa: CASSLAASGRYEQYF

j_call: TRBJ1-2
v_call: TRBV14
clone_size: -
d_call: -
cdr3_nt: TGTGCCAGCAGCCAAGCCCTCTATGGCTACACCTTC
cdr3_aa: CASSQALYGYTF

j_call: TRBJ1-2
v_call: TRBV5-1
clone_size: -
d_call: TRBD1
cdr3_nt: TGCGCCAGCAGCTCCGGACAGGCGATATATGGCTACACCTTC
cdr3_aa: CASSSGQAIYGYTF

j_call: TRBJ2-7
v_call: TRBV21-1
clone_size: -
d_call: -
cdr3_nt: TGTGCCAGCAGCAAACAGCGGACAGGGGCCTACGAGCAGTACTTC
cdr3_aa: CASSKQRTGAYEQYF

j_call: TRBJ2-1
v_call: TRBV5-3
clone_size: -
d_call: TRBD1
cdr3_nt: TGTCCGGACAGGGCTCAGGTTGGGAATGAGCAGTTCTTC
cdr3_aa: CPDRAQVGNEQFF

j_call: TRBJ1-2
v_call: TRBV3-1/TRBV3-2
clone_size: -
d_call: -
cdr3_nt: TGTGCCAGCAGCCAAGATCATCAGGGAAGAGGCTACACCTTC
cdr3_aa: CASSQDHQGRGYTF

j_call: TRBJ1-5
v_call: TRBV6-2/TRBV6-3
clone_size: -
d_call: -
cdr3_nt: TGTGCCAGCAGTTACAACACCAATCAGCCCCAGCATTTT
cdr3_aa: CASSYNTNQPQHF

j_call: TRBJ1-5
v_call: TRBV24-1
clone_size: -
d_call: -
cdr3_nt: TGTGCCACCAGTGCCCCTGGGGCCAATCAGCCCCAGCATTTT
cdr3_aa: CATSAPGANQPQHF